What follows is one T cell receptor (beta chain) and its context. No antigen is known for it. The sample comes from a study of cytomegalovirus exposure and HLA in healthy donors. Findings and caveats of the study: In a later analysis, at a false discovery rate of 0.05, 17,000 or so TCR beta sequences were associated with HLA alleles.

In the PCR, 60 Vbeta and 13 Jbeta primers were used. Some clones are missing from TCRdb's copy, which holds only in-frame ones; the method was immunoSEQ multiplex PCR. Of 100,000 to 150,000 clones listed, around 80% are singletons. With 8 bases clipped from V and 3 bases from J, the junction kept 6 bases outside the gene matches. The CDR3 consists of 13 residues. The V gene's germline CDR1 is SNHLY and CDR2 FYNNEI. This clonotype was sampled from a female donor in good health and CMV-seronegative. V and J are TRBV2 and TRBJ1-1; 7 bases agree with TRBD1. The sequencing input was PBMCs. In DNA form, the CDR3 reads TGTGCCAGCGGTCGACAGGGCTACACTGAAGCTTTCTTT. It encodes CASGRQGYTEAFF.